This TCR beta chain was identified in a study of CD8 T cell repertoires and HIV-1 epitope variants (dated by TCRdb to 2018 to 2021). For context, the study as a whole: T cells were stimulated in separate culture wells with each of twenty-five peptides representing autologous and known Gag and Nef epitope variants. A CMV, EBV and flu peptide pool, the Ebola AY9 epitope as negative control, and a no-peptide well were included as control conditions. Using the EasySep Human T Cell Enrichment Kit, T cells were enriched and then co-cultured with an equal number of autologous T cell-negative cells acting as antigen-presenting cells. An aliquot of 1M T cells was saved as an uncultured baseline condition, separate from the 83 T cell cultures. Running each culture condition in triplicate, except for one peptide done in duplicate, gave a total of about 83 T cell cultures. The cultures were grown for less than 11 days in IMDM with gentamicin, and half of the media was changed on days 3 and 7 with IL-2, IL-7 and IL-15 added. Three Gag epitope families and Nef HW9 and YT9 were included among the tested epitopes.

The EasySep Human CD8+ T Cell Enrichment Kit was used on day 10 to isolate CD8+ T cells from every culture. Sequencing of TCR beta CDR3 regions was done on the immunoSEQ platform at survey depth. The QIAamp DNA micro kit was used to extract genomic DNA from every cultured and uncultured CD8+ T cell population. Per the original workflow: Samples with fewer than 5,000 productive reads were excluded, resulting in the removal of about 7% of the roughly 75 HIV peptide-stimulated cultures. A MANAFEST web app trimmed sequences to CDR3 and removed nonproductive sequences, CDR3s under 5 amino acids, and those not starting C or ending F/W. For a clonotype to count as antigen-specific, the clonotype had to expand relative to the no-peptide control in at least 2 of 3 replicates at FDR 0.01, and only within one epitope family. In addition, a specific clonotype needed a frequency at least fivefold higher than in wells stimulated with peptides from other epitope families. This immuneACCESS table, as held by TCRdb, lists in-frame sequences with V and J called but not all clones. Of the missing ones, under half trace to an unresolved V gene in checked studies; the others have no known cause. V and J calls and clone size are copied from that table; D and trimming were computed from the DNA. The sample contains 80,000 to 95,000 clones, over 70% of them found a single time. The biggest ten clones account for roughly 25% of the sample.

Study-wide findings and limitations: Roughly five clonotypes recognized the Nef KF9 family and one clonotype recognized the HW9 family, while no responses to the TAALDMSHF plasma variant were seen. The assay identified only TCR beta chains and indicated proliferation to antigen, not T cell function or cytokine profile. Of the nine antigen-specific TCR beta clonotypes identified, more than five appeared cross-reactive for autologous or known escape epitope variants.

The junction shows trimming of 4 bases on V and 5 bases on J, and the gene matches do not reach 6 bases of it. CDR1 LNHDA and CDR2 SQIVND were looked up in the germline V gene (reference sequence). The CDR3 runs 14 residues from the cysteine to the phenylalanine. Only the CDR3 region is kept as DNA, spanning 42 bases read in frame from base 1. Remarks on this clone: Its antigen is currently not known. It has no much larger one-base neighbor in the sample; base qualities were not kept.

Sequenced material: uncultured baseline CD8+ T cells from peripheral blood mononuclear cells (PBMCs). The chain uses TRBV19 and TRBJ2-3; TRBD2 fits 7 bases in the junction. The sequence came from a male donor with HIV. The DNA sequence reads TGTGCCAGTAGTAAGGCGGGAGTGAAAGATACGCAGTATTTT. This gives the protein CASSKAGVKDTQYF. Beyond the CDR3, the reference TRBV19 and TRBJ2-3 genes provide the residues; the full variable domain reads: DGGITQSPKYLFRKEGQNVTLSCEQNLNHDAMYWYRQDPGQGLRLIYYSQIVNDFQKGDIAEGYSVSREKKESFPLTVTSAQKNPTAFYLCASSKAGVKDTQYFGPGTRLTVL.